One and the same sample provided the 25 T cell receptor beta chains below, sequenced in a study of CD8+ T cells in alopecia areata (dated by TCRdb to 2016 to 2018). Library creation used the immunoSEQ multiplex PCR assay. To provide template for TCR sequencing, every sample had RNA extracted and reverse transcribed into cDNA. Entries here come from immuneACCESS through TCRdb and include only in-frame sequences with V and J called. Some clones fail to appear in such tables; in the studies checked, an unresolved V gene covers under half of the shortfall, and the cause of the remainder is unknown. Across this sample there are around 190,000 clones, with roughly 50% seen only once. Jointly, the top ten make up roughly 5% of the sample. The sequencing sample was made of CD8+ T cells sorted from blood. Every receptor here comes from a human donor in good health.

The chain links TRBV6-5 to TRBJ2-7, with D perhaps matching TRBD1 (5 bases). The CDR3 is 15 amino acids. The germline V gene has CDR1 MNHEY and CDR2 SVGAGI. With 3 bases removed from V and 2 bases from J, the gap between germline ends came to 14 bases. In DNA form, the CDR3 reads TGTGCCAGCAGTTATTCGGCGCCAGGGCCCTACGAGCAGTACTTC. This gives the protein CASSYSAPGPYEQYF.

CDR3: CASSGTGGNTEAFF. The CDR3, as DNA: TGTGCCAGCAGCGGGACAGGGGGGAACACTGAAGCTTTCTTT. This sequence joins TRBV9 and TRBJ1-1; 10 nucleotides line up with TRBD1. The germline V gene has CDR1 SGDLS and CDR2 YYNGEE. J gave up 1 base and V 3 bases, and 0 bases lay outside the gene matches. The CDR3 is 14 residues long.

A few counts support this clone. The rearrangement uses TRBV5-6 and TRBJ1-6; TRBD1 might be the D (5 bases). V lost 4 bases and J lost 7, with 9 bases in between. The CDR3 is 13 amino acids. Germline V CDR1 and CDR2: SGHDT, YYEEEE. The CDR3 DNA is TGTGCCAGCAGCACGGGACCGAATTCACCCCTCCACTTT. It translates to CASSTGPNSPLHF.

The CDR3 is CASRRDGGGTQYF. The CDR3 DNA follows: TGTGCCAGCAGGAGGGATGGCGGGGGAACGCAGTATTTT. The chain links TRBV9 to TRBJ2-3, with 7 bases lining up with TRBD2. Germline trimming cut 5 bases from V and 9 bases from J; bases unmatched to any gene: 9. This CDR3 has 13 amino acids. Germline V CDR1 and CDR2: SGDLS, YYNGEE.

This clone occurred a few times. The V and J genes are TRBV13 and TRBJ2-1; 7 positions agree with TRBD1. The length of the CDR3 is 17 residues. CDR1 and CDR2 (germline): PRHDT, FYEKMQ (reference sequence). V was clipped by 5 bases and J by 0 bases; unmatched bases: 10. CDR3 sequence: CASSPITGAGSYNEQFF. The DNA of the CDR3 is TGTGCCAGCAGCCCCATTACAGGGGCGGGCTCCTACAATGAGCAGTTCTTC. Combining the CDR3 with reference TRBV13 and TRBJ2-1 gives the whole variable domain AAGVIQSPRHLIKEKRETATLKCYPIPRHDTVYWYQQGPGQDPQFLISFYEKMQSDKGSIPDRFSAQQFSDYHSELNMSSLELGDSALYFCASSPITGAGSYNEQFFGPGTRLTVL.

In its sample, this clone was seen once. The chain joins TRBV5-4 to TRBJ1-2; D call uncertain. V was trimmed by 4 bases and J by 10 bases, leaving 17 bases between them. Germline values: CDR1 SGHNT, CDR2 YYREEE (reference sequence). CDR3 length equals 13 residues. The CDR3 reads CASSPGGVIDYTF. The CDR3 region has the DNA TGTGCCAGCAGCCCTGGCGGTGTAATCGACTACACCTTC.

The chain links TRBV7-8 to TRBJ1-5, with unresolved D. Trimming shortened V by 1 base and J by 3 bases, and 1 base separated the two germline ends. There are 12 residues in the CDR3. Germline-derived CDR1 and CDR2 are SGHVS and FQNEAQ. CDR3 in DNA: TGTGCCAGCAGCTTAGACAATCAGCCCCAGCATTTT. Translating gives CASSLDNQPQHF.

This chain connects TRBV5-4 to TRBJ1-2; TRBD1 matches 7 bases. The CDR3 spans 15 residues. The junction had 12 bases not matched to a gene; V was cut back by 4 bases and J by 6 bases. Germline-derived CDR1 and CDR2 are SGHNT and YYREEE (reference sequence). CDR3 in amino acids: CASSPRDSHADGYTF. The DNA for the CDR3 is TGTGCCAGCAGCCCCCGGGACAGCCATGCCGATGGCTACACCTTC.

The chain carries TRBV11-2 and TRBJ2-5; no reliable D call. The CDR3 sequence is 11 residues long. Trimming shortened V by 1 base and J by 5 bases, and 2 bases separated the two germline ends. Per the germline V gene, CDR1 is SGHAT and CDR2 is FQNNGV. The CDR3 DNA reads as TGTGCCAGCAGCTTAGTCGAGACCCAGTACTTC. This gives the protein CASSLVETQYF.

The CDR3 is CARGSNEQFF. Here the CDR3 DNA reads TGTGCCAGGGGCTCGAATGAGCAGTTCTTC. V is TRBV2 and J is TRBJ2-1; D gene uncertain. Trimming pared 9 bases from V and 7 bases from J, leaving 7 bases between. CDR3 size: 10 residues. Germline loops: CDR1 SNHLY, CDR2 FYNNEI. The entire variable domain, with the rest obtained from reference TRBV2 and TRBJ2-1, is as follows: EPEVTQTPSHQVTQMGQEVILRCVPISNHLYFYWYRQILGQKVEFLVSFYNNEISEKSEIFDDQFSVERPDGSNFTLKIRSTKLEDSAMYFCARGSNEQFFGPGTRLTVL.

In the case of this clone: The identical CDR3 is also encoded by other nucleotide sequences in the sample. This rearrangement joins TRBV7-9 to TRBJ2-7; no clear D. Germline V lookup: CDR1 SEHNR, CDR2 FQNEAQ (reference sequence). V was shortened by 4 bases and J by 2 bases, with 3 bases between the two germline ends. The CDR3 totals 11 residues. The CDR3 DNA reads TGTGCCAGCAGCTCTACCTACGAGCAGTACTTC. Translated: CASSSTYEQYF.

This chain uses TRBV7-6 with TRBJ2-1; 7 nucleotides agree with TRBD2. Looked up from germline, CDR1 is SGHVS and CDR2 is FNYEAQ. This CDR3 is 15 amino acids long. The ends lost 4 bases at V and 6 bases at J; junction bases unmatched: 9. The CDR3: CASSSTSSLGNEQFF. The CDR3 nucleotides read TGTGCCAGCAGCTCGACTAGCTCCCTGGGCAATGAGCAGTTCTTC.

The rearrangement uses TRBV27 and TRBJ1-2; 9 nucleotides match TRBD1. J was trimmed by 4 bases and V by 6 bases; bases with no gene match: 6. The CDR3 loop spans 14 amino acids. The germline gives CDR1 MNHEY, CDR2 SMNVEV (reference sequence). Here the CDR3 DNA reads TGTGCCAGCAGCCCGGGACAGGGTATCTATGGCTACACCTTC. Protein product: CASSPGQGIYGYTF.

This chain uses TRBV15 with TRBJ1-2; D unresolved. V shed 3 bases and J shed 5 bases, with 19 bases lying between them. Germline-derived CDR1 and CDR2 are LNHNV and YYDKDF (reference sequence). The CDR3 extends over 16 amino acids. CDR3 loop: CATSSDAGAFSYGYTF. CDR3 in DNA: TGTGCCACCAGCAGTGACGCAGGCGCTTTTAGTTATGGCTACACCTTC. Complete variable domain (other parts from reference TRBV15 and TRBJ1-2): DAMVIQNPRYQVTQFGKPVTLSCSQTLNHNVMYWYQQKSSQAPKLLFHYYDKDFNNEADTPDNFQSRRPNTSFCFLDIRSPGLGDTAMYLCATSSDAGAFSYGYTFGSGTRLTVV.

This clone was observed a few times. V usage is TRBV5-1 and J usage is TRBJ1-1, with D hard to call. V lost 6 bases, J lost 1 base, and 10 bases lay in between. The length of the CDR3 is 13 residues. The V gene's germline CDR1 is SGHRS and CDR2 YFSETQ. This CDR3 is CASMQSTNTEAFF. The DNA for the CDR3 is TGCGCCAGCATGCAGTCAACGAACACTGAAGCTTTCTTT.

The J gene is TRBJ1-2, the V gene TRBV4-1, with 7 bases that match TRBD1. This CDR3 is 14 amino acids long. Germline V lookup: CDR1 MGHRA, CDR2 YSYEKL. V was pared by 3 bases and J by 2 bases, with 3 bases of the junction left unmatched. DNA of the CDR3: TGCGCCAGCAGCCATGGGACAGCCAACTATGGCTACACCTTC. It codes for CASSHGTANYGYTF.

The chain links TRBV29-1 to TRBJ2-1, with TRBD2 identical over 7 bases. This CDR3 has 15 residues. Looked up from germline, CDR1 is SQVTM and CDR2 is ANQGSEA. V shed 6 bases, J shed 3 bases, and the junction held 11 bases outside the gene matches. This chain's CDR3 is CSVQGGLVIYNEQFF. As DNA, the CDR3 is TGCAGCGTCCAGGGAGGACTAGTAATCTACAATGAGCAGTTCTTC.

This rearrangement joins TRBV9 to TRBJ2-3; TRBD2 matches 9 bases. J lost 2 bases, V lost 0 bases, and 4 bases had no gene match. The CDR3 is 16 residues long. From germline, CDR1 is SGDLS and CDR2 YYNGEE. CDR3 amino acids: CASSVVQRGATDTQYF. The CDR3 DNA follows: TGTGCCAGCAGCGTAGTCCAGCGGGGGGCCACAGATACGCAGTATTTT.

This chain connects TRBV6-1 to TRBJ2-7; D is perhaps TRBD2 (6 bases). Looked up from germline, CDR1 is MNHNS and CDR2 is SASEGT. Trimming shortened V by 4 bases and J by 7 bases, and 14 bases separated the two germline ends. This CDR3 contains 13 residues. The CDR3 reads CASSGLRRDEQYF. The CDR3 DNA reads TGTGCCAGCAGTGGATTGAGGAGGGATGAGCAGTACTTC.

This clone was recorded only once. V is TRBV4-1 and J is TRBJ1-2; no clear D. Germline CDR1 and CDR2: MGHRA and YSYEKL. This CDR3 is built from 17 residues. Trimming removed 0 bases at V and 2 bases at J, with 16 bases between. The CDR3 sequence is CASSQEQFVGANYGYTF. The CDR3 nucleotides read TGCGCCAGCAGCCAAGAACAATTTGTCGGAGCCAACTATGGCTACACCTTC.

The V gene is TRBV19, the J gene TRBJ1-5; D call uncertain. V lost 5 bases to trimming and J lost 2 bases, with 13 bases between them. Germline V gene data show CDR1 as LNHDA and CDR2 as SQIVND (reference sequence). The CDR3 extends over 15 amino acids. CDR3 region: CASSPAGGGNQPQHF. The CDR3 nucleotides are TGTGCCAGTAGTCCCGCGGGAGGTGGCAATCAGCCCCAGCATTTT.

The genes are TRBV25-1 and TRBJ2-2, with D perhaps TRBD2 (5 bases). CDR1 is MGHDK and CDR2 is SYGVNS in the germline V gene. V gave up 2 bases and J gave up 5 bases, with 12 bases separating them. This CDR3 spans 15 amino acids. DNA for the CDR3: TGTGCCAGCAGTGAACCCTACAGAGGGACCGGGGAGCTGTTTTTT. It translates to CASSEPYRGTGELFF.

This clone was seen only a few times. The chain links TRBV5-6 to TRBJ1-1; tentatively, D is TRBD1 (6 bases). Germline-derived CDR1 and CDR2 are SGHDT and YYEEEE. V gave up 3 bases and J gave up 1 base, with 13 bases separating them. This CDR3 has 15 residues. Here the CDR3 reads CASSSGARGNTEAFF. CDR3 nucleotides: TGTGCCAGCAGCTCAGGGGCGAGGGGGAACACTGAAGCTTTCTTT. Filled out from reference TRBV5-6 and TRBJ1-1, the complete variable domain reads DAGVTQSPTHLIKTRGQQVTLRCSPKSGHDTVSWYQQALGQGPQFIFQYYEEEERQRGNFPDRFSGHQFPNYSSELNVNALLLGDSALYLCASSSGARGNTEAFFGQGTRLTVV.

The table lists this clone with a few counts. The chain joins TRBV13 to TRBJ2-3; no clear D gene. CDR1 and CDR2 from the germline V gene are PRHDT and FYEKMQ (reference sequence). V lost 1 base to trimming and J lost 6 bases, with 8 bases between them. The CDR3 spans 13 residues. In DNA form, the CDR3 reads TGTGCCAGCAGCTTAGAAGGTCCGGATACGCAGTATTTT. Amino acid sequence: CASSLEGPDTQYF.

This clone occurred a few times. J is TRBJ2-1 and V is TRBV5-6, with D perhaps TRBD1 or TRBD2 (5 bases each). V lost 0 bases, J lost 9 bases, and 10 bases lay in between. Germline CDR1 is SGHDT and CDR2 is YYEEEE. The length of the CDR3 is 13 residues. Written as DNA, the CDR3 is TGTGCCAGCAGCTTGGGAAGGGGACCTGAGCAGTTCTTC. Its protein is CASSLGRGPEQFF.